These 18 T cell receptor beta chains were all obtained from the same sample, sequenced in a study of CD8 T cells in ankylosing spondylitis. TCRdb independently ran MiXCR on the 5' RACE reads; one entry per CDR3 protein. The data contain more than 110,000 distinct CDR3 sequences, roughly 8% of them singletons. Sequencing was carried out using synovial fluid, either unsorted or a sorted T cell fraction (not recorded which). All receptors derive from a male donor with ankylosing spondylitis.

In this sample, this clonotype turned up many times. The chain recombines TRBV20-1 with TRBJ2-1, with TRBD2 identical over 7 bases. The germline CDR1 and CDR2 sequences are DFQATT and SNEGSKA (reference sequence). Trimming at V came to 3 bases and at J to 9 bases, leaving 14 bases not matched to a gene. The CDR3 totals 15 residues. The CDR3 bases are TGCAGTGCTAGGAAAGGGACTACCCTGACATTTGAGCAGTTCTTC. Amino acid sequence: CSARKGTTLTFEQFF.

This clonotype was seen a few times. The genes are TRBV28 and TRBJ2-7; D possibly corresponds to TRBD1 (6 bases). The CDR3 runs 15 residues. The V gene's germline CDR1 is MDHEN and CDR2 SYDVKM. Trimming took off 5 bases at V and 3 bases at J, with 17 bases between the two ends. The CDR3 reads CASSLGKQGDYEQYF. The CDR3 DNA reads TGTGCCAGCAGTCTGGGCAAACAGGGAGACTACGAGCAGTACTTC.

The chain is built from TRBV29-1 and TRBJ2-3, with 7 bases lining up with TRBD1. V dropped 6 bases and J dropped 5; count of bases not matched to a gene: 8. The CDR3 is 13 residues long. Germline CDR1 reads SQVTM; CDR2 reads ANQGSEA. The chain's CDR3 is CSVADRERDTQYF. CDR3 DNA sequence: TGCAGCGTGGCTGACAGGGAGAGAGATACGCAGTATTTT.

The chain recombines TRBV4-1 with TRBJ1-1; 8 positions match TRBD1. V dropped 4 bases and J dropped 4; count of bases not matched to a gene: 11. Germline CDR1 reads MGHRA; CDR2 reads YSYEKL. The CDR3 is 16 residues long. This chain's CDR3 is CASSRGQGLWGTEAFF. The CDR3 nucleotides are TGCGCCAGCAGCCGAGGACAGGGCCTATGGGGCACTGAAGCTTTCTTT.

The V call is TRBV7-2, the J call TRBJ1-2; tentative D call: TRBD1 (5 bases). This CDR3 has 11 residues. V was cut by 5 bases and J by 9 bases, with 10 bases left in between. Germline V gene sequence: CDR1 SGHTA, CDR2 FQGNSA. The CDR3 region has the DNA TGTGCCAGCAGCCGAGAGGGGAGCTACACCTTC. It codes for CASSREGSYTF.

The CDR3 here is CSASDDGYTF. The CDR3 nucleotides are TGCAGTGCTAGCGACGATGGCTACACCTTC. The chain combines TRBV20-1 with TRBJ1-2; D is undetermined. The length of the CDR3 is 10 residues. V was cut by 3 bases and J by 6 bases, with 5 bases left in between. Looked up from germline, CDR1 is DFQATT and CDR2 is SNEGSKA (reference sequence).

The table lists this clonotype with many counts. The chain has TRBV20-1 and TRBJ2-7, with TRBD2 matching 9 bases. Germline CDR1 is DFQATT and CDR2 is SNEGSKA (reference sequence). V was clipped by 3 bases and J by 2 bases; unmatched bases: 8. The CDR3 runs 15 residues. CDR3 sequence (DNA): TGCAGTGCTAGTAAATCGTCTAGCGGGACCTACGAGCAGTACTTC. Amino acid sequence: CSASKSSSGTYEQYF.

This chain links TRBV28 with TRBJ2-3; D uncertain. The CDR3 loop spans 14 amino acids. V was pared by 7 bases and J by 7 bases, with 18 bases between. Per germline, CDR1 MDHEN and CDR2 SYDVKM. CDR3 nucleotides: TGTGCCAGCATCGCCCCCTGGGAAGGGCATACGCAGTATTTT. It yields the protein CASIAPWEGHTQYF.

In this sample, this clonotype turned up a few times. The rearrangement uses TRBV12-3 or TRBV12-4 and TRBJ1-2; D uncertain. The CDR3 totals 13 residues. Trimming left V 2 bases short and J 9 bases short, with 13 bases between. CDR3 region: CASSLRHLNRYTF. In DNA, the CDR3 is TGTGCCAGCAGTTTACGACACCTCAACCGCTACACCTTC.

This clonotype came up many times. The gene calls are TRBV4-3 and TRBJ2-2; D uncertain. The germline CDR1 and CDR2 sequences are LGHNA and YSLEER. V was pared by 5 bases and J by 3 bases, with 19 bases between. This CDR3 is built from 17 residues. The CDR3 sequence is CASSSTREGSDTGELFF. Written as DNA, the CDR3 is TGCGCCAGCAGCTCAACAAGAGAAGGGTCGGACACCGGGGAGCTGTTTTTT.

In this sample, this clonotype turned up many times. This chain joins TRBV2 and TRBJ2-3; a possible D gene is TRBD2 (6 bases). This CDR3 comprises 13 residues. Germline loops: CDR1 SNHLY, CDR2 FYNNEI. Deletions cut 9 bases from V and 1 base from J, with 11 bases between. CDR3 sequence reads: CASQEGGTDTQYF. The CDR3 bases are TGTGCCAGTCAGGAGGGTGGCACAGATACGCAGTATTTT.

This clonotype was found a few times. This sequence joins TRBV7-2 and TRBJ2-4; D gene ambiguous. Germline V gene lookup returns CDR1 SGHTA and CDR2 FQGNSA. This CDR3 contains 13 residues. V was clipped by 4 bases and J by 5 bases, with 9 bases between them. CDR3 bases: TGTGCCAGCAGCTCTCTGCGCCAAAACATTCAGTACTTC. It encodes CASSSLRQNIQYF.

The chain combines TRBV20-1 with TRBJ2-7; D call uncertain. The CDR3 totals 14 residues. V lost 0 bases and J 2 bases, leaving 11 bases between the germline ends. Germline CDR1 reads DFQATT; CDR2 reads SNEGSKA (reference sequence). The CDR3 sequence: CSARDLDKTYEQYF. The CDR3 nucleotides are TGCAGTGCTAGAGATCTCGACAAGACCTACGAGCAGTACTTC.

V usage is TRBV20-1 and J usage is TRBJ1-3; D not certain. This CDR3 contains 14 residues. Germline lookup yields CDR1 DFQATT and CDR2 SNEGSKA (reference sequence). V lost 2 bases and J lost 2, with 10 bases in between. CDR3 sequence: CSARIRWAGNTIYF. Written as DNA, the CDR3 is TGCAGTGCTAGAATTCGGTGGGCTGGAAACACCATATATTTT.

J is TRBJ1-6 and V is TRBV20-1; the D is unclear. CDR1 and CDR2 from the germline V gene are DFQATT and SNEGSKA (reference sequence). Trimming took off 6 bases at V and 7 bases at J, with 13 bases between the two ends. The CDR3 has 13 amino acids. CDR3 region: CSAARASNSPLHF. As DNA, the CDR3 is TGCAGTGCAGCCCGGGCCTCGAATTCACCCCTCCACTTT.

This clonotype was counted at least ten times. This rearrangement joins TRBV15 to TRBJ2-7; perhaps TRBD2 as D (6 bases). This CDR3 region has 17 residues. Trimming pared 0 bases from V and 4 bases from J, leaving 19 bases between. Looked up from germline, CDR1 is LNHNV and CDR2 is YYDKDF (reference sequence). CDR3 sequence (DNA): TGTGCCACCAGCAGAGATGTAGTGGCGGGACCCCCTTACGAGCAGTACTTC. Amino acids: CATSRDVVAGPPYEQYF.

This clonotype was detected ten times or more. The genes are TRBV9 and TRBJ1-2; TRBD1 matches at 7 bases. The V and J ends lost 0 bases and 5 bases, in that order; junction bases with no gene match: 4. This CDR3 contains 14 residues. Germline assignment: CDR1 SGDLS and CDR2 YYNGEE. The CDR3 reads CASSVGPRGYGYTF. CDR3 nucleotide sequence: TGTGCCAGCAGCGTAGGTCCCAGGGGGTATGGCTACACCTTC.

This clonotype was seen at least ten times. The rearrangement uses TRBV20-1 and TRBJ2-3, with TRBD2 identical over 16 bases. The germline V gene has CDR1 DFQATT and CDR2 SNEGSKA (reference sequence). Unmatched junction bases numbered 7, after V lost 5 bases and J lost 5 bases. The CDR3 is 16 residues long. The CDR3 loop is CSAPGTSGGAKDTQYF. The CDR3, as DNA: TGCAGTGCTCCCGGGACTAGCGGGGGGGCCAAAGATACGCAGTATTTT.